These 26 T cell receptor beta chains share one sample of origin, sequenced in a study of siplizumab effects on memory and regulatory T cells (dated by TCRdb to about 2019). The method behind the library was the immunoSEQ multiplex PCR assay. TCRdb stores this immuneACCESS table with in-frame sequences only. Part of the clones is absent; in the studies checked, under half of the shortfall reflects unresolved V genes, and no reason is known for the rest. This sample is represented by roughly 82,000 clones; roughly 87% of them were singletons. The leading ten clones occupy 1.5% of the sample. The material sequenced was Tregs sorted from blood. These receptor sequences come from a human donor in good health.

CDR3 residues: CASSLNVIQYF. DNA for the CDR3: TGTGCCAGCAGCTTAAACGTCATTCAGTACTTC. This chain uses TRBV7-2 with TRBJ2-4; D uncertain. The germline V gene has CDR1 SGHTA and CDR2 FQGNSA. V lost 2 bases and J lost 9, with 5 bases in between. The CDR3 length is 11 residues. The full variable domain, with the rest looked up from reference TRBV7-2 and TRBJ2-4, is GAGVSQSPSNKVTEKGKDVELRCDPISGHTALYWYRQSLGQGLEFLIYFQGNSAPDKSGLPSDRFSAERTGGSVSTLTIQRTQQEDSAVYLCASSLNVIQYFGAGTRLSVL.

This clone was observed once. J is TRBJ2-5 and V is TRBV18; 11 nucleotides agree with TRBD1. V shed 3 bases and J 1 base; nucleotides not matched to a gene: 10. This CDR3 comprises 18 residues. In germline, CDR1 is KGHSH, CDR2 LQKENI. CDR3 DNA sequence: TGTGCCAGCTCACCCCGGCCACCCGGGACAGGGGGCCAAGAGACCCAGTACTTC. Protein product: CASSPRPPGTGGQETQYF.

In its sample, this clone was seen once. The chain uses TRBV5-1 and TRBJ1-2; tentative D call: TRBD1 (5 bases). Deletions cut 0 bases from V and 4 bases from J, with 7 bases between. CDR1 is SGHRS, CDR2 YFSETQ, per germline. The CDR3 covers 13 residues. CDR3 sequence reads: CASSLGGGYGYTF. DNA for the CDR3: TGCGCCAGCAGCTTGGGGGGCGGCTATGGCTACACCTTC.

The chain recombines TRBV10-3 with TRBJ2-1; 7 bases match TRBD1. CDR1 and CDR2 from the germline V gene are ENHRY and SYGVKD. The CDR3 has 15 amino acids. V was clipped by 3 bases and J by 0 bases; unmatched bases: 2. The CDR3 DNA reads TGTGCCATCAGTGACGGGACAGTCTCCTACAATGAGCAGTTCTTC. Its protein product is CAISDGTVSYNEQFF.

This sequence joins TRBV20-1 and TRBJ2-7, with no clear D. This CDR3 is built from 11 residues. CDR1 is DFQATT, CDR2 SNEGSKA, per germline (reference sequence). Trimming took 5 bases from V and 9 from J, leaving 14 bases between them. The CDR3 region is CSARTTDLQYF. The CDR3, as DNA: TGCAGTGCTCGAACGACGGACCTGCAGTACTTC.

The rearrangement links TRBV5-1 to TRBJ2-7; no clear D. The V end was cut by 1 base, the J end by 7 bases, with 6 bases between. The length of the CDR3 is 11 residues. Germline V gene lookup returns CDR1 SGHRS and CDR2 YFSETQ. In nucleotides, the CDR3 is TGCGCCAGCAGCTTGTTGGGGGAGCAGTACTTC. The encoded protein is CASSLLGEQYF. Using reference TRBV5-1 and TRBJ2-7 for the parts outside the CDR3, the full variable domain is KAGVTQTPRYLIKTRGQQVTLSCSPISGHRSVSWYQQTPGQGLQFLFEYFSETQRNKGNFPGRFSGRQFSNSRSEMNVSTLELGDSALYLCASSLLGEQYFGPGTRLTVT.

The chain couples TRBV6-1 to TRBJ1-2, with D unresolved. Germline V gives CDR1 MNHNS, CDR2 SASEGT. V was shortened by 1 base and J by 1 base, with 4 bases between the two germline ends. CDR3 length equals 13 residues. The CDR3 coding sequence is TGTGCCAGCAGTGAAGAGCTTAACTATGGCTACACCTTC. Amino acids: CASSEELNYGYTF.

The sample holds a few counts of this clone. V is TRBV11-2 and J is TRBJ2-7; D ambiguous. Deletions cut 1 base from V and 2 bases from J, with 9 bases between. This CDR3 is 14 amino acids long. CDR1 is SGHAT, CDR2 FQNNGV, per germline. The CDR3 DNA is TGTGCCAGCAGCTTAGGGCAGACTCCCTACGAGCAGTACTTC. This codes for CASSLGQTPYEQYF.

V and J are TRBV6-5 and TRBJ1-2; D not resolved. The CDR3 consists of 12 residues. V gave up 6 bases and J gave up 8 bases, with 13 bases separating them. Germline lookup yields CDR1 MNHEY and CDR2 SVGAGI. In DNA, the CDR3 is TGTGCCAGCAGCCCCCCCCTGGGGGGCTACACCTTC. As protein: CASSPPLGGYTF.

This clone was recorded once. The chain carries TRBV2 and TRBJ2-3; D is unclear. Germline assignment: CDR1 SNHLY and CDR2 FYNNEI. There are 9 residues in the CDR3. V dropped 3 bases and J dropped 11 bases, with 3 bases sitting between them. The CDR3 bases are TGTGCCAGCAGTGAGATGCAGTATTTT. It translates to CASSEMQYF.

The chain couples TRBV6-6 to TRBJ1-2; D is ambiguous. Germline values: CDR1 MNHNY, CDR2 SVGAGI (reference sequence). V shed 6 bases and J shed 4 bases, with 6 bases lying between them. CDR3 length: 11 amino acids. The CDR3 DNA follows: TGTGCCAGCAGCAACTTCTATGGCTACACCTTC. It specifies CASSNFYGYTF.

This clone was seen only once. CDR3 residues: CASSSGRNYGYTF. The CDR3, as DNA: TGTGCCAGCAGTTCGGGACGGAATTATGGCTACACCTTC. The chain is built from TRBV2 and TRBJ1-2; D is possibly TRBD1 (5 bases). V shed 5 bases and J shed 5 bases, with 12 bases lying between them. Germline V gene lookup returns CDR1 SNHLY and CDR2 FYNNEI. The CDR3 contains 13 residues.

This sequence joins TRBV6-6 and TRBJ2-3, with D possibly matching TRBD1 (6 bases). The CDR3 extends over 15 amino acids. Trimming left V 2 bases short and J 3 bases short, with 12 bases between. Germline lookup yields CDR1 MNHNY and CDR2 SVGAGI (reference sequence). The CDR3 here is CASSYQGSRTDTQYF. CDR3 coding DNA: TGTGCCAGCAGTTACCAGGGGAGTCGGACAGATACGCAGTATTTT.

This chain uses TRBV25-1 with TRBJ1-1; no definite D call. The V gene lost 1 base and the J gene lost 3 bases, with 6 bases spanning the gap. CDR1 is MGHDK, CDR2 SYGVNS, per germline. The CDR3 contains 13 residues. The CDR3 reads CASSESGYTEAFF. The CDR3 DNA reads as TGTGCCAGCAGTGAATCCGGGTACACTGAAGCTTTCTTT. Complete variable domain (other parts from reference TRBV25-1 and TRBJ1-1): EADIYQTPRYLVIGTGKKITLECSQTMGHDKMYWYQQDPGMELHLIHYSYGVNSTEKGDLSSESTVSRIRTEHFPLTLESARPSHTSQYLCASSESGYTEAFFGQGTRLTVV.

This clone turned up a few times. The chain uses TRBV7-7 and TRBJ1-5; D ambiguous. CDR1 SSHAT and CDR2 FNYEAQ come from the germline V gene (reference sequence). There are 15 residues in the CDR3. Trimming shortened V by 8 bases and J by 6 bases, and 20 bases separated the two germline ends. CDR3 DNA sequence: TGTGCCAGCTGTGCAGGCGGATCCGTAGGTCAGCCCCAGCATTTT. Residues: CASCAGGSVGQPQHF.

V and J are TRBV6-5 and TRBJ1-1, with D perhaps TRBD1 (5 bases). This CDR3 spans 15 amino acids. In germline, CDR1 is MNHEY, CDR2 SVGAGI. The ends were cut back, 6 bases at V and 1 base at J, with 15 bases in the middle. This CDR3 is CASSFLRTGNTEAFF. CDR3 nucleotides: TGTGCCAGCAGCTTCTTGCGAACAGGGAACACTGAAGCTTTCTTT.

The V call is TRBV11-2, the J call TRBJ2-2; D gene unclear. Trimming shortened V by 4 bases and J by 0 bases, and 15 bases separated the two germline ends. The germline gives CDR1 SGHAT, CDR2 FQNNGV. CDR3 length equals 17 residues. The CDR3 reads CASSSYPRPPNTGELFF. CDR3 bases: TGTGCCAGCAGCTCTTATCCGAGGCCCCCGAACACCGGGGAGCTGTTTTTT.

CDR3 DNA sequence: TGTGCCAGCAGTTTTAGTTTACGTAACTTTGACACAGATACGCAGTATTTT. Protein sequence: CASSFSLRNFDTDTQYF. This rearrangement joins TRBV28 to TRBJ2-3; D unclear. The V end lost 3 bases, the J end lost 2 bases, and 18 bases lay between the germline ends. Germline V gene lookup returns CDR1 MDHEN and CDR2 SYDVKM. The CDR3 sequence is 17 residues long.

The rearrangement links TRBV11-3 to TRBJ2-3, with TRBD2 matching over 8 bases. V gave up 5 bases and J gave up 4 bases; unmatched junction bases: 5. CDR3 length equals 14 residues. CDR1 is SGHNT and CDR2 is YENEEA in the germline V gene. CDR3 sequence reads: CASSPGGPPDTQYF. The CDR3, as DNA: TGTGCCAGCAGCCCGGGGGGGCCACCAGATACGCAGTATTTT.

The rearrangement joins TRBV5-1 to TRBJ1-2; TRBD1 is a possible D gene (5 bases). The CDR3 runs to 13 residues. Germline CDR1 is SGHRS and CDR2 is YFSETQ. Trimming took off 2 bases at V and 6 bases at J, with 11 bases between the two ends. The CDR3 loop reads CASSLTGVDGYTF. The CDR3 DNA is TGCGCCAGCAGCTTAACGGGGGTCGATGGCTACACCTTC.

CDR3 bases: TGTGCCAGCAGTGAGTGGACAGTGGGTGAAGCTTTCTTT. This sequence encodes CASSEWTVGEAFF. This chain joins TRBV6-1 and TRBJ1-1, with D perhaps matching TRBD1 (6 bases). Germline CDR1 and CDR2: MNHNS and SASEGT. With 3 bases removed from V and 7 bases from J, the gap between germline ends came to 12 bases. The CDR3 covers 13 residues.

The rearrangement joins TRBV11-3 to TRBJ2-6; 7 positions agree with TRBD1. The CDR3 covers 14 residues. Germline assignment: CDR1 SGHNT and CDR2 YENEEA. V dropped 3 bases and J dropped 8; count of bases not matched to a gene: 4. Written as DNA, the CDR3 is TGTGCCAGCAGCTTCGGGACAGAGTCCAACGTCCTGACTTTC. This sequence encodes CASSFGTESNVLTF.

The rearrangement joins TRBV4-1 to TRBJ2-3, with D possibly being TRBD1 or TRBD2 (5 bases each). Germline V gene sequence: CDR1 MGHRA, CDR2 YSYEKL. This CDR3 region has 15 residues. V gave up 4 bases and J gave up 7 bases, with 18 bases separating them. The CDR3 loop reads CASSLRDGGEHTQYF. CDR3 sequence (DNA): TGCGCCAGCAGCCTAAGAGATGGGGGTGAGCATACGCAGTATTTT.

This clone appeared once. For the CDR3, the DNA is TGTGCCAGCTCACGTTCGTCGGGACAGGGTGCGAACACTGAAGCTTTCTTT. As protein: CASSRSSGQGANTEAFF. V is TRBV18 and J is TRBJ1-1; TRBD1 agrees at 9 bases. The CDR3 extends over 17 amino acids. CDR1 and CDR2 (germline): KGHSH, LQKENI. V trimming: 4 bases; J trimming: 1 base; junction bases outside the gene matches: 10.

J is TRBJ2-2 and V is TRBV7-2; 12 bases align to TRBD2. CDR3 length: 16 residues. The germline V gene encodes CDR1 SGHTA and CDR2 FQGNSA. V lost 4 bases, J lost 4 bases, and 4 bases stayed unmatched. For the CDR3, the DNA is TGTGCCAGCAGCTCTAGCGGGGGGGCCTCCACCGGGGAGCTGTTTTTT. This codes for CASSSSGGASTGELFF.

CDR3 sequence reads: CASTFSGDIQYF. In DNA, the CDR3 is TGTGCCAGTACTTTCAGTGGAGACATTCAGTACTTC. The chain combines TRBV19 with TRBJ2-4; D is uncertain. The CDR3 loop spans 12 amino acids. V dropped 7 bases and J dropped 8 bases, with 12 bases sitting between them. Germline loops: CDR1 LNHDA, CDR2 SQIVND (reference sequence).